This entry is about one TCR beta chain. This record comes from a study of blood T cell repertoires in COVID-19. Overall study: Samples of COVID-19 (acute and convalescent) were obtained from the United States, Italy and Spain. In each case, the material was cDNA or gDNA derived from T cells, B-cell-depleted T cells, or PBMCs.

Original processing notes: Amplification from reference gene primers served as the basis for estimated nucleated cell counts. Libraries were prepared by immunoSEQ multiplex PCR; TCRdb keeps only in-frame clonotypes and omits some of them. The V and J calls and the clone size are those of that table, but D and trimming were determined from the DNA. The sample holds roughly 50,000 clones, more than 70% seen once. The sample was peripheral blood. This TCR was sampled from a woman aged 55-75 years with acute or convalescent COVID-19.

CDR3 nucleotides: TGCGCCAGCAGGTCGGGACAGGGTGTTAATCAGCCCCAGCATTTT. Translated: CASRSGQGVNQPQHF. The rearrangement joins TRBV10-2 to TRBJ1-5, with 9 bases matching TRBD1. With 6 bases clipped from V and 4 bases from J, the junction kept 7 bases outside the gene matches. CDR1 and CDR2 (germline): WSHSY, SAAADI. The CDR3 sequence is 15 residues long.